The present entry profiles one T cell receptor beta chain with its context. J gave up 1 base and V 4 bases, and 7 bases lay outside the gene matches. This CDR3 region has 15 residues. Germline CDR1 SGHRS, CDR2 YFSETQ. This sample was included in a study of blood T cell repertoires in COVID-19. Turning to the study itself: Italy, Spain and the United States were the sources of the convalescent and acute COVID-19 samples. The analysed material was cDNA or gDNA that came from T cells, B-cell-depleted T cells, or PBMCs.

Authors' methods: Cell counts per sample came from amplifying reference gene primers. Produced via immunoSEQ multiplex PCR; TCRdb's table is partial and in-frame only. D and trimming were read from the DNA, whereas the V and J calls and clone size are those reported in that table. The sample has some 120,000 clones, around 87% seen once. The rearrangement uses TRBV5-1 and TRBJ2-5; 7 nucleotides match TRBD1. This receptor was taken from a woman aged 55-70 years with acute or convalescent COVID-19. Sequencing used peripheral blood. CDR3 DNA: TGCGCCAGCAGCCCCCAGGGACAGTTCCAAGAGACCCAGTACTTC. This sequence encodes CASSPQGQFQETQYF.